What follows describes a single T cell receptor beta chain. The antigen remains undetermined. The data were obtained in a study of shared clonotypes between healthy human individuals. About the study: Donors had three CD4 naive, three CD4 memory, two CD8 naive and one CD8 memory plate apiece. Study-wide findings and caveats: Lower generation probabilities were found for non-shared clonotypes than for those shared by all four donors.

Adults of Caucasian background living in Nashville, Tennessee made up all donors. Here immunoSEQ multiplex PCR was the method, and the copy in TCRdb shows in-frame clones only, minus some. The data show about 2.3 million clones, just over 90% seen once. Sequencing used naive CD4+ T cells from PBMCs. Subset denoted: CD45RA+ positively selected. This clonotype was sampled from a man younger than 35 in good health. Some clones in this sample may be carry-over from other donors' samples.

The CDR3 DNA reads TGTGCCAGCAGCGCGTCCACATACGAGCAGTACTTC. Amino acid sequence: CASSASTYEQYF. The chain has TRBV11-2 and TRBJ2-7; D ambiguous. Deletions cut 5 bases from V and 4 bases from J, with 9 bases between. CDR3 length: 12 residues. Germline CDR1 and CDR2: SGHAT and FQNNGV.